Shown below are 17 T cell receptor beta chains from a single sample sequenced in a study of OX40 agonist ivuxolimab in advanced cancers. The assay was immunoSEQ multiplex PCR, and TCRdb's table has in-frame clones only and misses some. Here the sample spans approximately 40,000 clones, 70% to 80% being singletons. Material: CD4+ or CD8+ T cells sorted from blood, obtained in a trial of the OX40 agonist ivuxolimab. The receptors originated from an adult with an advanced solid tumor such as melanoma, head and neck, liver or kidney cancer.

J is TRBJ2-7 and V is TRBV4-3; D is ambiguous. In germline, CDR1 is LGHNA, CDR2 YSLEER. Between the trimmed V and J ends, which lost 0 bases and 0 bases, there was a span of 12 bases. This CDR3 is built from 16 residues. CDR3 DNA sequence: TGCGCCAGCAGCCAAGATTGGGCTAACCCCTCCTACGAGCAGTACTTC. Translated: CASSQDWANPSYEQYF.

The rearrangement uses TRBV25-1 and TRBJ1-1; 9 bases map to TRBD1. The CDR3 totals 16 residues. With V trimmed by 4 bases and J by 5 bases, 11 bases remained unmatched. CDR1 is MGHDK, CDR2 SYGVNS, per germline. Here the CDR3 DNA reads TGTGCCAGCAGTGCGATTTCCGGACAGGGGTGGACTGAAGCTTTCTTT. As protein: CASSAISGQGWTEAFF.

CDR3 sequence reads: CASSLGRDEQYF. The CDR3 nucleotides read TGTGCCAGCAGTTTAGGGCGGGACGAGCAGTACTTC. The rearrangement uses TRBV28 and TRBJ2-7; a possible D gene is TRBD2 (5 bases). From germline, CDR1 is MDHEN and CDR2 SYDVKM. The V gene lost 2 bases and the J gene lost 5 bases, with 7 bases spanning the gap. The CDR3 covers 12 residues.

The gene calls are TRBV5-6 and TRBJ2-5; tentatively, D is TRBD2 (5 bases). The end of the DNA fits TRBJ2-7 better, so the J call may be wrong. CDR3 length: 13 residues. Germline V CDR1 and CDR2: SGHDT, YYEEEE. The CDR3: CASSLGLTYEQYF. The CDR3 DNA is TGTGCCAGCAGCTTGGGACTAACCTACGAGCAGTACTTC.

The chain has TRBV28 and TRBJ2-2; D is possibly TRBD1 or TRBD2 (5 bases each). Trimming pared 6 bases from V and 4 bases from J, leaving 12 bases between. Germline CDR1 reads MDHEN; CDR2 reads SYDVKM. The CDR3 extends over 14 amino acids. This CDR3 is CASRGTMGTGELFF. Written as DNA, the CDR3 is TGTGCCAGCAGGGGGACGATGGGCACCGGGGAGCTGTTTTTT.

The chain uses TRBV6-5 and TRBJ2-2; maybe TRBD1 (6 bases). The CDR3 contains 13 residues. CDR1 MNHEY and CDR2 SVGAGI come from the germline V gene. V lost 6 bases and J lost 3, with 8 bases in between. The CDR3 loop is CASRTGHTGELFF. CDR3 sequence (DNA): TGTGCCAGCAGAACAGGGCACACCGGGGAGCTGTTTTTT.

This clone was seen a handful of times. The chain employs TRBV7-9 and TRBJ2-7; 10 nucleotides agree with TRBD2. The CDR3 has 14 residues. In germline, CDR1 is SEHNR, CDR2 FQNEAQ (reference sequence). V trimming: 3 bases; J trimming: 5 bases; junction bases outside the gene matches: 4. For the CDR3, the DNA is TGTGCCAGCAGCTTTCTCCTAGCGGGAGACGAGCAGTACTTC. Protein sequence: CASSFLLAGDEQYF.

The CDR3 DNA follows: TGTGCCAGCAGCCGAAGTCGGTCGAATGAAAAACTGTTTTTT. It specifies CASSRSRSNEKLFF. The V and J genes are TRBV2 and TRBJ1-4; D ambiguous. Germline CDR1 is SNHLY and CDR2 is FYNNEI. V shed 6 bases and J shed 5 bases, with 13 bases lying between them. This CDR3 has 14 residues.

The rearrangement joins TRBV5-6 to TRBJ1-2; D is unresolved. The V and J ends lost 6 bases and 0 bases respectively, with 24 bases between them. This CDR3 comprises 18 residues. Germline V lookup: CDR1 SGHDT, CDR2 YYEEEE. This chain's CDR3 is CASTSIDTVGITNYGYTF. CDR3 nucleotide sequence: TGTGCCAGCACCTCGATCGACACCGTGGGAATAACTAACTATGGCTACACCTTC.

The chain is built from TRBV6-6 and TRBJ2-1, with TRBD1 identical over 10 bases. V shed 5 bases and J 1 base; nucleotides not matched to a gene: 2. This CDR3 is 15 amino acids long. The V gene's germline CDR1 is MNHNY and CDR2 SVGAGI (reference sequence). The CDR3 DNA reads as TGTGCCAGCAGTCTGGGACAGGGGTCCTACAATGAGCAGTTCTTC. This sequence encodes CASSLGQGSYNEQFF.

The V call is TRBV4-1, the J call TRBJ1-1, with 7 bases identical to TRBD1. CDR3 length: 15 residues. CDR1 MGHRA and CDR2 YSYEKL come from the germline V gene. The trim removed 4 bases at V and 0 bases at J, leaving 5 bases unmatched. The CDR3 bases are TGCGCCAGCAGCCTTGCCGGGACAGTGAACACTGAAGCTTTCTTT. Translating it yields CASSLAGTVNTEAFF.

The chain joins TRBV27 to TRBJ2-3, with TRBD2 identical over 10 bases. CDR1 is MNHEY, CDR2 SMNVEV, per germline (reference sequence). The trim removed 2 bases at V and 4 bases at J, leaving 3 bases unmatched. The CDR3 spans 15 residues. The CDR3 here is CASSLVAGGPDTQYF. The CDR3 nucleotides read TGTGCCAGCAGTTTAGTAGCGGGGGGCCCAGATACGCAGTATTTT.

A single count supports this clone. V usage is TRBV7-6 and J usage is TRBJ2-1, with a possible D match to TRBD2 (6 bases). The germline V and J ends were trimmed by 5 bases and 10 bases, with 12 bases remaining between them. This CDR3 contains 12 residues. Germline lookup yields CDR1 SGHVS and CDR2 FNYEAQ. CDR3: CASSPTGSEQFF. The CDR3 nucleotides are TGTGCCAGCAGCCCGACCGGGAGCGAGCAGTTCTTC.

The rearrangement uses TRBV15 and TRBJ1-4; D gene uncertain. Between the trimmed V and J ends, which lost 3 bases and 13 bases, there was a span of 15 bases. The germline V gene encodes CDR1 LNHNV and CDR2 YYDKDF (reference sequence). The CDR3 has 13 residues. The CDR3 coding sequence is TGTGCCACCAGCAGTCTACGGTGGGAGGGACTGTTTTTT. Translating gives CATSSLRWEGLFF.

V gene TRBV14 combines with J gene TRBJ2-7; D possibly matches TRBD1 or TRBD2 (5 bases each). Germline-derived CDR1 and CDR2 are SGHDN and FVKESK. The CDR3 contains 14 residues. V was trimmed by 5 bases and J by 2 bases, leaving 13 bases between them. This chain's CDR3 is CASSTRDGTYEQYF. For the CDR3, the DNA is TGTGCCAGCAGCACCCGGGACGGTACCTACGAGCAGTACTTC. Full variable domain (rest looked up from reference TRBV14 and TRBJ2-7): EAGVTQFPSHSVIEKGQTVTLRCDPISGHDNLYWYRRVMGKEIKFLLHFVKESKQDESGMPNNRFLAERTGGTYSTLKVQPAELEDSGVYFCASSTRDGTYEQYFGPGTRLTVT.

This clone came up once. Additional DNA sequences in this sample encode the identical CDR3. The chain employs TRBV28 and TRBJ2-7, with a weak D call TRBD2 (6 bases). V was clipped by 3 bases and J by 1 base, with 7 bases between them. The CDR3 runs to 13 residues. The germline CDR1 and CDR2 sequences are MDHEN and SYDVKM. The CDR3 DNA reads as TGTGCCAGCAGTTTCCGGGGGTCCTACGAGCAGTACTTC. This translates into CASSFRGSYEQYF.

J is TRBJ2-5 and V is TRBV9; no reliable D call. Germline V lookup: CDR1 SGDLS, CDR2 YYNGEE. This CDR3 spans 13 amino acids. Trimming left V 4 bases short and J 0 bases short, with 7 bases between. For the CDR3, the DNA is TGTGCCAGCAGCCCCTCGAACCAAGAGACCCAGTACTTC. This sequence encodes CASSPSNQETQYF.